This TCR beta chain was found in a study of molecular identifiers for immune sequencing clone quantification. Every naive CD8 library was made from between about 18,000 and 1,100,000 sorted cells with 10%, 30% or 50% RNA. MiXCR was run by TCRdb on the PCR reads, yielding one entry per CDR3 protein. The sample contains approximately 550,000 distinct CDR3 sequences, around 21% of which appear only once. J lost 6 bases, V lost 4 bases, and 8 bases had no gene match. This CDR3 spans 14 amino acids. Germline lookup yields CDR1 ENHRY and CDR2 SYGVKD. Sequencing was performed on naive CD8+ T cells from blood, with Jurkat cell RNA spiked in. The sample's subset: FACS-sorted CD8+CD4-CCR7+CD45RA+ naive T cells. This TCR was sampled from a human donor in good health. Some libraries in this study had Jurkat cell RNA spiked in. The chain carries TRBV10-3 and TRBJ1-2; 7 nucleotides agree with TRBD1. CDR3 nucleotides: TGTGCCATCAGTGGGGACAGTATTAGTAATGGCTACACCTTC. Its translation: CAISGDSISNGYTF.